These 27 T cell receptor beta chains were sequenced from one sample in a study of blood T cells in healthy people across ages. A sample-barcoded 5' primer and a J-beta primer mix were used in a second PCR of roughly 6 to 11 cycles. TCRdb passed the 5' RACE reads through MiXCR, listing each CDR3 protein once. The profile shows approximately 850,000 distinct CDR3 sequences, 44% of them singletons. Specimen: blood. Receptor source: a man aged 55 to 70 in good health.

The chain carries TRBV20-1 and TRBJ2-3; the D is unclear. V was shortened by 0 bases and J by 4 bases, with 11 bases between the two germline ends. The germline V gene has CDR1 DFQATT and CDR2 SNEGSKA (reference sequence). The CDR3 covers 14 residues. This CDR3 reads CSARELGIADTQYF. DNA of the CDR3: TGCAGTGCTAGAGAGCTGGGGATCGCAGATACGCAGTATTTT.

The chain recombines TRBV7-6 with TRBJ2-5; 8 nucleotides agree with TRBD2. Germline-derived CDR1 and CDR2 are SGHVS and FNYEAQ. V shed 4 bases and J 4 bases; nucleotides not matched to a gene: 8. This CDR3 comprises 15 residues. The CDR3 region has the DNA TGTGCCAGCAGCTCGCCGATAGCGGGGCTAGAGACCCAGTACTTC. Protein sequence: CASSSPIAGLETQYF.

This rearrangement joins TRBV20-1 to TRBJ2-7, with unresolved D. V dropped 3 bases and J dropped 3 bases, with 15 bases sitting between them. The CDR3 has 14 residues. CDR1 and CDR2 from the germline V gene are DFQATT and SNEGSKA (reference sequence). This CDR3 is CSASVGDYYYEQYF. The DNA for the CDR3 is TGCAGTGCTAGTGTTGGGGATTACTACTACGAGCAGTACTTC.

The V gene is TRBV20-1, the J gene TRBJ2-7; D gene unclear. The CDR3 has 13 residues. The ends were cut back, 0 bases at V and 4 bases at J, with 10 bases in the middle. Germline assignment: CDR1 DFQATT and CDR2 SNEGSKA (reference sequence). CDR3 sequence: CSARDHSTYEQYF. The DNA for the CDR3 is TGCAGTGCTAGAGATCACTCCACGTACGAGCAGTACTTC.

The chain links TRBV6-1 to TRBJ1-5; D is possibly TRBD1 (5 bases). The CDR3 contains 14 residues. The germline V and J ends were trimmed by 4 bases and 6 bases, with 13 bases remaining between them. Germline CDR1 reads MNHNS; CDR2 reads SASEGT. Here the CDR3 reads CASSGTRVGQPQHF. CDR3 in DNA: TGTGCCAGCAGTGGAACCAGGGTAGGTCAGCCCCAGCATTTT.

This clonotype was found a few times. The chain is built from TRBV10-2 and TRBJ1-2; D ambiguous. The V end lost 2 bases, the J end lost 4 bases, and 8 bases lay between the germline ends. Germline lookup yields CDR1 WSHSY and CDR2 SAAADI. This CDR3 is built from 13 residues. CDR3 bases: TGCGCCAGCAGTGAGGGACTTGGCTATGGCTACACCTTC. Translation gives CASSEGLGYGYTF.

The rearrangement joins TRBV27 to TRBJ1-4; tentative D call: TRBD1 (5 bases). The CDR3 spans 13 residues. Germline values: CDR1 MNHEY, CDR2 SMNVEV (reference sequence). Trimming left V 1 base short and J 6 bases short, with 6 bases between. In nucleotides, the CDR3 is TGTGCCAGCAGTTTATTGGGGGATGAAAAACTGTTTTTT. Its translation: CASSLLGDEKLFF. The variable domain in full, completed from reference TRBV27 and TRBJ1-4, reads EAQVTQNPRYLITVTGKKLTVTCSQNMNHEYMSWYRQDPGLGLRQIYYSMNVEVTDKGDVPEGYKVSRKEKRNFPLILESPSPNQTSLYFCASSLLGDEKLFFGSGTQLSVL.

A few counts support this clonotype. CDR3 bases: TGTGCCAGCAGCTTAAAGTATCCGTCATCAGACAGCTCCTACGAGCAGTACTTC. This encodes CASSLKYPSSDSSYEQYF. The J gene is TRBJ2-7, the V gene TRBV7-9, with D possibly TRBD1 on 5 matching bases. This CDR3 has 18 residues. V was shortened by 2 bases and J by 0 bases, with 20 bases between the two germline ends. From germline, CDR1 is SEHNR and CDR2 FQNEAQ (reference sequence).

CDR3 sequence: CASSYVRPQETQYF. CDR3 sequence (DNA): TGTGCCAGCAGTTATGTGCGACCACAAGAGACCCAGTACTTC. The genes are TRBV6-2 or TRBV6-3 and TRBJ2-5; D not resolved. Trimming shortened V by 3 bases and J by 2 bases, and 10 bases separated the two germline ends. The CDR3 totals 14 residues. Germline V gene data show CDR1 as MNHEY and CDR2 as SVGEGT.

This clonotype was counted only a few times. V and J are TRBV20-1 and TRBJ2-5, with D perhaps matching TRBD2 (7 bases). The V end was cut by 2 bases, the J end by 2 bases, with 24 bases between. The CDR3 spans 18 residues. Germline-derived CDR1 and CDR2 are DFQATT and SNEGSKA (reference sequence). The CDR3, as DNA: TGCAGTGCTAGACCAAGGAGGGGGGACTACCTATCTCAAGAGACCCAGTACTTC. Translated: CSARPRRGDYLSQETQYF.

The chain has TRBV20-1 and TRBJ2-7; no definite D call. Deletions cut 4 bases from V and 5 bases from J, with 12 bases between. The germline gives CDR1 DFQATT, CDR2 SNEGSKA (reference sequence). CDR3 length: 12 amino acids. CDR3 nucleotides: TGCAGTGCTACCCGTCCAAGCGACGAGCAGTACTTC. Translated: CSATRPSDEQYF.

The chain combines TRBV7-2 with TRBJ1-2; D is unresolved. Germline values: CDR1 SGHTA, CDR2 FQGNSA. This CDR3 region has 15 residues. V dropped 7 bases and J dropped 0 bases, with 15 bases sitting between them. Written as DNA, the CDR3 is TGTGCCAGCACCCTCGACCCTGGGGCTAACTATGGCTACACCTTC. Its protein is CASTLDPGANYGYTF.

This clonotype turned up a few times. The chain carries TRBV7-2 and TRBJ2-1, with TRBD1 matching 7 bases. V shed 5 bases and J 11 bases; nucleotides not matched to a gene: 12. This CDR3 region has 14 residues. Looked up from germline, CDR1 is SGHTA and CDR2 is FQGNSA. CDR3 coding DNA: TGTGCCAGCAGCCCGAGATTGACAGGGATTAAGCAGTTCTTC. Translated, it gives CASSPRLTGIKQFF. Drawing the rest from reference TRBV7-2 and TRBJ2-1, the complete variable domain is GAGVSQSPSNKVTEKGKDVELRCDPISGHTALYWYRQSLGQGLEFLIYFQGNSAPDKSGLPSDRFSAERTGGSVSTLTIQRTQQEDSAVYLCASSPRLTGIKQFFGPGTRLTVL.

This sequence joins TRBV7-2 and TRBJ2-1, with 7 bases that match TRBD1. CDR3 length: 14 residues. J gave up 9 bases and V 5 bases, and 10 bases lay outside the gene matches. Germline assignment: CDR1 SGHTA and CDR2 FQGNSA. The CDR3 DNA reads TGTGCCAGCAGCCCCAAACAGGGGATCGGTGAGCAGTTCTTC. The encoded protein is CASSPKQGIGEQFF. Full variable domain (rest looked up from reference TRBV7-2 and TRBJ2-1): GAGVSQSPSNKVTEKGKDVELRCDPISGHTALYWYRQSLGQGLEFLIYFQGNSAPDKSGLPSDRFSAERTGGSVSTLTIQRTQQEDSAVYLCASSPKQGIGEQFFGPGTRLTVL.

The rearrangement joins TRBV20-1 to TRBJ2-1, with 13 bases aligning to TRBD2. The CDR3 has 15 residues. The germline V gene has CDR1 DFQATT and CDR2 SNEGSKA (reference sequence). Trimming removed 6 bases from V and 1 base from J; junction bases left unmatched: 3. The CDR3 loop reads CSATTSGGSYNEQFF. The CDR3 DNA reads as TGCAGTGCCACGACTAGCGGGGGGTCCTACAATGAGCAGTTCTTC.

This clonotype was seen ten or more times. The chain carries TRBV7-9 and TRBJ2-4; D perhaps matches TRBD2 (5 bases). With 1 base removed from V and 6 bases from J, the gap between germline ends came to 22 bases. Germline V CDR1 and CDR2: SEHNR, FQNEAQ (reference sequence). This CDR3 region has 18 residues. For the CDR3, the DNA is TGTGCCAGCAGCTTAGTGGCCACCTCCCCTAGCCCGCGAAACATTCAGTACTTC. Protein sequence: CASSLVATSPSPRNIQYF. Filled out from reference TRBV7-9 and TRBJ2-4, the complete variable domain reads DTGVSQNPRHKITKRGQNVTFRCDPISEHNRLYWYRQTLGQGPEFLTYFQNEAQLEKSRLLSDRFSAERPKGSFSTLEIQRTEQGDSAMYLCASSLVATSPSPRNIQYFGAGTRLSVL.

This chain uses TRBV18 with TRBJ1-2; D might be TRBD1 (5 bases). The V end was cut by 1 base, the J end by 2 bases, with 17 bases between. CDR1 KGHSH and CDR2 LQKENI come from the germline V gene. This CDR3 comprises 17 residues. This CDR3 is CASSPQGRGNRNYGYTF. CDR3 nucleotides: TGTGCCAGCTCACCACAGGGACGGGGGAATCGAAACTATGGCTACACCTTC.

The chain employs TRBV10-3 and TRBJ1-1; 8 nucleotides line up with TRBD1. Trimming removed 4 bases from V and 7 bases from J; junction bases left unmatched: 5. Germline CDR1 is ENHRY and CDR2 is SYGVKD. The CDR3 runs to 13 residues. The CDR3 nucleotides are TGTGCCATCAGTGCCGGACAGGGTGATGAAGCTTTCTTT. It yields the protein CAISAGQGDEAFF.

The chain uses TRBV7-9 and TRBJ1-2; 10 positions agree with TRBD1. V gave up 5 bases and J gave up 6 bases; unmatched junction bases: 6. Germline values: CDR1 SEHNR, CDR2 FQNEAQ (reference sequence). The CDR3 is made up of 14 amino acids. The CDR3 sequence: CASSRGDRGNGYTF. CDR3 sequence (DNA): TGTGCCAGCAGCCGGGGGGACAGGGGTAATGGCTACACCTTC. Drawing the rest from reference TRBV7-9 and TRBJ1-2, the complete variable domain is DTGVSQNPRHKITKRGQNVTFRCDPISEHNRLYWYRQTLGQGPEFLTYFQNEAQLEKSRLLSDRFSAERPKGSFSTLEIQRTEQGDSAMYLCASSRGDRGNGYTFGSGTRLTVV.

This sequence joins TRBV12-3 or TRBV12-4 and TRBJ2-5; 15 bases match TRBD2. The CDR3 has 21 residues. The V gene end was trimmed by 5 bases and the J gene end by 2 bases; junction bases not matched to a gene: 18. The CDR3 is CASSLKNAGTSGGYLQETQYF. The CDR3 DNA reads TGTGCCAGCAGTCTGAAAAACGCCGGGACTAGCGGGGGGTACCTACAAGAGACCCAGTACTTC.

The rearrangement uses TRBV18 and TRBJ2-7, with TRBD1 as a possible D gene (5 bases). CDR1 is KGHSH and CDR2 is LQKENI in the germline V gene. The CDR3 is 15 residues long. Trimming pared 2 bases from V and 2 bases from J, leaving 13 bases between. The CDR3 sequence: CASSPGGQGTYEQYF. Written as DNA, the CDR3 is TGTGCCAGCTCACCAGGTGGGCAGGGAACCTACGAGCAGTACTTC. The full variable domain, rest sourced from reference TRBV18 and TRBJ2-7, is NAGVMQNPRHLVRRRGQEARLRCSPMKGHSHVYWYRQLPEEGLKFMVYLQKENIIDESGMPKERFSAEFPKEGPSILRIQQVVRGDSAAYFCASSPGGQGTYEQYFGPGTRLTVT.

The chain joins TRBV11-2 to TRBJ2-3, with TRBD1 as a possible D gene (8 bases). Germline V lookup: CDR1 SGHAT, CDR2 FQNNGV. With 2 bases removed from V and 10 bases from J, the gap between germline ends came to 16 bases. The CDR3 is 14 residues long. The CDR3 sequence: CASSLNNRGGAQYF. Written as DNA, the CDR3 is TGTGCCAGCAGCTTAAATAACAGGGGGGGTGCGCAGTATTTT.

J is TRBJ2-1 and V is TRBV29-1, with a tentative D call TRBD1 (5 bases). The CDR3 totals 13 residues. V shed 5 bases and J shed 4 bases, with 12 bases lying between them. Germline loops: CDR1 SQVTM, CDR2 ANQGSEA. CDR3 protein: CSVPPQGYNEQFF. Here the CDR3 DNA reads TGCAGCGTTCCTCCCCAGGGTTACAATGAGCAGTTCTTC.

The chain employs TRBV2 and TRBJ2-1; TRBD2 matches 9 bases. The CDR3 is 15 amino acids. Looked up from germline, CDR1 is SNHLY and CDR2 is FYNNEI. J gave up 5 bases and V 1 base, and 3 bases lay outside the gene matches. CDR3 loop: CASSEETSGNNEQFF. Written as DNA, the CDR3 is TGTGCCAGCAGTGAAGAGACTAGCGGAAACAATGAGCAGTTCTTC.

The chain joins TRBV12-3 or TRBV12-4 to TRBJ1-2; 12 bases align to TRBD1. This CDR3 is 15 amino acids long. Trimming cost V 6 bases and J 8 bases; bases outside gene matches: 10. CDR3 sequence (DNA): TGTGCCAGCAGCCTGGGACAGGGGGCAATGGGAGGCTACACCTTC. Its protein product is CASSLGQGAMGGYTF.

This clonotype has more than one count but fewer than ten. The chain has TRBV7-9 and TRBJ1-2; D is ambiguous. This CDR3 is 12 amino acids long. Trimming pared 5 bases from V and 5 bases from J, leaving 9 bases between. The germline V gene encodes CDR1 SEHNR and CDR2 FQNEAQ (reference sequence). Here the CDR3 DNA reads TGTGCCAGCAGCCGCGAGTCGTATGGCTACACCTTC. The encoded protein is CASSRESYGYTF.

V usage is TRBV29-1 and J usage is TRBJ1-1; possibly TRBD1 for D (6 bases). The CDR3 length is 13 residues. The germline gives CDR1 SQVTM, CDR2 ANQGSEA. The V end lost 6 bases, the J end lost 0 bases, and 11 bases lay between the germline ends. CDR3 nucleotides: TGCAGCGTCGGGGGCCCTCTGAACACTGAAGCTTTCTTT. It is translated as CSVGGPLNTEAFF.